The subject of this entry is one T cell receptor (beta chain). Antigen: not known. The CDR3 is 17 residues long. Germline CDR1 KGHSH, CDR2 LQKENI. V was cut by 6 bases and J by 2 bases, with 21 bases left in between. TCR alpha and TCR beta cDNA libraries with sample barcodes and UMIs came from 5'RACE using constant-segment primers. TCRdb re-called the 5' RACE reads with MiXCR, one entry per CDR3 protein. The sample yields tens of thousands of distinct CDR3 sequences, roughly 7.5% seen once. These data originate in a study of T-cell memory formation after mild COVID-19. Study background: In these data, TCR clusters were largely donor specific.

Study findings and constraints: From day 15 to 85, contracting clones were balanced between CD4 and CD8, whereas later expanders leaned toward CD4+. Clones which contracted sat mainly in CM and EM if CD4+, and in EMRA if CD8+.

This receptor was identified in a man aged 18 to 29 who had mild COVID-19 (a few samples of this study predate the infection). Cell type and time point are not known. Sequenced: PBMCs or a T cell subset sorted from them (not recorded which). The genes are TRBV18 and TRBJ2-3; D uncertain. CDR3 coding DNA: TGTGCCAGCTCCCAACCCCCCTGGCGGACCCACACAGATACGCAGTATTTT. Residues: CASSQPPWRTHTDTQYF.